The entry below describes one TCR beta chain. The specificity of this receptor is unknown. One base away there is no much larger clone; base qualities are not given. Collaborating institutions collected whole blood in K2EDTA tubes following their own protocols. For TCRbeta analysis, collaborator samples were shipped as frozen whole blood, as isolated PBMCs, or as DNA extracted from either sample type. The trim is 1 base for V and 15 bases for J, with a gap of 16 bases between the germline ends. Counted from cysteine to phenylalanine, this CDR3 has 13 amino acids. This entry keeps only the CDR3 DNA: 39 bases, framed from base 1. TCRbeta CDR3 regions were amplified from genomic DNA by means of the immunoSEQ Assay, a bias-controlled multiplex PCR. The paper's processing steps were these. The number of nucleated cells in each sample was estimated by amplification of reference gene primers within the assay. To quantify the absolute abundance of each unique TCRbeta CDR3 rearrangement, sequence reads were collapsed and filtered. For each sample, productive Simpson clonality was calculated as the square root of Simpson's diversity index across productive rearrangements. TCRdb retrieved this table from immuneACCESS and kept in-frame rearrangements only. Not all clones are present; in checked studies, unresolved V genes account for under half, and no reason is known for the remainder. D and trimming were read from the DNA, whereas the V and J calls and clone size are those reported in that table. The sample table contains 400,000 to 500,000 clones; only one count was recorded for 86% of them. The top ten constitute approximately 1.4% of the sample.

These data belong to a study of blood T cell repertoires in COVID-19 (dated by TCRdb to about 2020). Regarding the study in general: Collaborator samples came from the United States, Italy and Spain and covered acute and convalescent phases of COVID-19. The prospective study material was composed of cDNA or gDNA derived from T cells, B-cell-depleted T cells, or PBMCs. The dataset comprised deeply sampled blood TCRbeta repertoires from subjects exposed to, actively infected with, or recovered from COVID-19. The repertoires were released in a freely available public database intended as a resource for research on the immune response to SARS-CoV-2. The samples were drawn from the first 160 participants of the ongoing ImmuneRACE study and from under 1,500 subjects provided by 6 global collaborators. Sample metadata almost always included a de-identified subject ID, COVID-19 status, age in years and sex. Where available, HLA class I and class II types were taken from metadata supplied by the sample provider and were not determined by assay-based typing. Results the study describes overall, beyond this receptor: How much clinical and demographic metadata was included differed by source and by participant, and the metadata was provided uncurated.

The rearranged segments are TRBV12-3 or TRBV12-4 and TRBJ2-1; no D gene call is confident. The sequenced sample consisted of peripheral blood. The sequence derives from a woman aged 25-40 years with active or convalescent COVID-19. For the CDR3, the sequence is CASSLERLVFPFF. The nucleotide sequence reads TGTGCCAGCAGTTTAGAGAGGCTAGTCTTTCCGTTCTTC.